This T cell receptor (beta chain) was observed in a study of OX40 agonist ivuxolimab in advanced cancers. Regarding the study in general: Ivuxolimab was a fully human IgG2 agonistic monoclonal antibody targeting the costimulatory receptor OX40 (CD134). Intravenous ivuxolimab was administered to patients every 2 weeks at six dose levels: 0.01, 0.1, 0.3, 1.5, 3 and 10 mg/kg. Of the approximately 50 dose-escalation patients, hepatocellular carcinoma was present in approximately 20, melanoma in approximately 15, renal cell carcinoma in 9 and head and neck cancer in 9. In the dose-escalation cohort, 82.7% of patients were male, and the mean age was approximately 64 years, with a range of about 20 to 90. Patients were allowed to have had prior anti-PD-1, anti-PD-L1 or anti-CTLA-4 therapy, and 30% to 40% of the dose-escalation patients had previously received checkpoint inhibitors. Partial responses occurred in three dose-escalation patients, of whom one had hepatocellular carcinoma and two had cutaneous melanoma. Peripheral TCRbeta sequencing aimed to test whether ivuxolimab altered TCR sequence diversity and caused clonal T-cell expansion. The monotherapy dose-escalation portion (N = 52 patients) of the phase I ivuxolimab trial is reported in the paper.

What the research found in general, with its limitations: At doses of 0.1 to 3.0 mg/kg, clonal expansion of both CD4+ and CD8+ blood T cells was observed from baseline to week 6. The antigen specificity of the clonally expanded peripheral T cells was not determined. In partial responders in the 0.1-3.0 mg/kg groups, normalized peripheral clonal expansion was found to be among the lowest, especially among CD8+ T cells. Low levels of normalized T-cell clonal expansion were also seen in some patients who did not respond. After ivuxolimab, expanded clones were on average more numerous among CD8+ T cells than among CD4+ T cells.

In regard to this clone: Which antigen it targets is not known. No much larger clone exists at a distance of one base, and base qualities are not known.

The germline V gene encodes CDR1 SGHRS and CDR2 YFSETQ. The CDR3 has 15 amino acids, counting the end cysteine and phenylalanine. Of the read, only the CDR3 DNA is kept; its 45 bases are in frame from base 1. V trim: 4 bases; J trim: 6 bases; unmatched bases: 13. For sequencing of the TCRbeta CDR3 region, genomic DNA was extracted from the sorted cells. The immunoSEQ Assay was used for sequencing of TCRbeta CDR3 regions. TCRdb holds this immuneACCESS table with in-frame rearrangements only. Some clones are missing; in checked studies, unresolved V genes explain under half, and the rest has no known cause. In all, the sample holds tens of thousands of clones, and approximately 89% of those were seen once. 1% to 1.2% of the sample is held by the ten biggest clonotypes. The trial excluded patients who had a history of autoimmune disease or who were on systemic immunosuppression. Peripheral blood for TCR sequencing was collected from all dose cohorts at baseline, on cycle 4 day 1, and on cycle 7 day 1. The samples were drawn from a first-in-human, open-label, multicenter phase I dose-escalation trial of ivuxolimab. Adults with locally advanced or metastatic melanoma, renal cell carcinoma, hepatocellular carcinoma or head and neck squamous cell carcinoma were enrolled in the trial. Before TCR sequencing, CD4+ and CD8+ T cells were separately sorted from peripheral blood.

This sample comprised CD4+ or CD8+ T cells sorted from blood, obtained in a trial of the OX40 agonist ivuxolimab. The sequence links TRBV5-1 to TRBJ2-7, with 7 bases in between that match TRBD1. This receptor was taken from an adult with an advanced solid tumor such as melanoma, head and neck, liver or kidney cancer. The CDR3: CASSLGTDPYSEQYF. The bases are TGCGCCAGCAGCCTAGGGACAGACCCCTACTCCGAGCAGTACTTC.